This T cell receptor (beta chain) was obtained from a study of blood T cells in healthy people across ages. Per sample, a minimum of 6 million PBMCs were isolated. Germline-derived CDR1 and CDR2 are SQVTM and ANQGSEA. CDR3 size: 12 residues. PCR was performed a second time for 7 to 11 cycles using a sample-barcoded 5' primer and a J-beta primer mix. TCRdb called the 5' RACE reads again in MiXCR, with one record for every CDR3 protein. The data show about 940,000 distinct CDR3 sequences, under 50% seen once. Overall study findings and caveats: Versus aged donors, long-lived donors had higher diversity and more naive CD4+ cells.

As regards this clonotype: The antigen is unknown.

This receptor was taken from a man aged 25 to 40 in good health. The chain couples TRBV29-1 to TRBJ2-4; possible D gene TRBD1, 5 bases. The assigned J gene may be wrong: the sequence end matches TRBJ2-7 better. Sequenced sample: blood. Here the CDR3 DNA reads TGCAGCGTCGCAGTCAGGGCTTACGAGCAGTACTTC. Protein sequence: CSVAVRAYEQYF.